This T cell receptor (beta chain) appears in the sequencing data of a study of T cell changes during pregnancy in multiple sclerosis. Profiling relied on immunoSEQ multiplex PCR, and the TCRdb table lists in-frame clones only, not all of them. The repertoire includes 90,000 to 120,000 clones, 85% to 95% of them detected once, and around 0.8% sits in the top ten. Germline V gives CDR1 SGDLS, CDR2 YYNGEE. The CDR3 runs 14 residues. V lost 0 bases and J lost 8, with 14 bases in between. This sequence originates from a female donor in good health, enrolled as a control in a pregnancy study. The specimen was peripheral blood, collected in the third trimester of pregnancy. The chain recombines TRBV9 with TRBJ1-2; D is unresolved. CDR3 loop: CASSVGIGSIGYTF. CDR3 sequence (DNA): TGTGCCAGCAGCGTAGGTATAGGGAGTATCGGCTACACCTTC.